Below, one T cell receptor beta chain is given with its context. Its antigen is still unknown. No much larger clone exists at a distance of one base, and base qualities are not known. Instrument used: Illumina NovaSeq 6000. TCR cDNA was synthesized by 5'RACE template switching, through which a universal primer site and unique molecular identifiers were introduced. Priming of cDNA synthesis was performed from both the TCR alpha and TCR beta constant segments. Libraries were amplified in two PCR steps, with sample barcodes and sequencing adapters added in the second step. Sequencing of libraries was done on Illumina HiSeq 2500 (2x100 bp) or NovaSeq (2x150 bp). In the source study's methods: Reads were demultiplexed and collapsed into UMI consensus sequences with MIGEC, and V(D)J alignment was performed with MiXCR. Vaccine-responding clonotypes were defined with edgeR using replicate PBMC samples, requiring FDR below 0.01 and a log2 fold change above 5 up to day 15. Bulk clonotypes were assigned CD4 or CD8 identity according to which sequenced CD4 or CD8 repertoire held them at higher abundance. TCRdb applied fastp at Q25 and MiXCR to the public reads, then kept only in-frame beta chains. Rows are combined by CDR3 protein, so each entry shows the most common genes and DNA. In this record, the V and J calls reflect TCRdb's handling and not the investigators' own analysis. This sample is represented by a few hundred thousand distinct CDR3 sequences; 8.5% to 10% of them were singletons. The ten largest clones capture 3% to 4% of the sample.

The sample comes from a study of T cells after yellow fever vaccination (dated by TCRdb to about 2019). Regarding the study in general: The SMART-Seq v4 Ultra Low Input RNA kit was used to prepare libraries from fractions with low cell numbers. To follow T-cell clones before and after primary and booster YFV17D yellow fever vaccination, bulk TCR alpha and beta repertoires were sequenced over time. Bulk PBMC replicates and cell subsets were isolated from blood drawn at multiple timepoints before and after both primary and secondary immunization. Two healthy male donors, one aged 18 to 29 and one aged 30 to 40 years, made up the cohort.

V and J lose 0 bases and 13 bases, and a span of 20 bases separates them. The germline V gene specifies SGDLS as CDR1 and YYNGEE as CDR2. Including the terminal cysteine and phenylalanine, the CDR3 comprises 15 residues. The kept DNA is CDR3 alone, 45 bases in frame from the first base. The treatment or condition label for this specimen denotes: live attenuated yellow fever vaccine strain. PBMCs were isolated from peripheral blood using a standard Ficoll-Paque protocol. CD4 and CD8 T-cell fractions were isolated with Dynabeads CD4 and CD8 positive selection kits. TriZol was used to extract RNA from bulk PBMCs, from CD4 and CD8 fractions, and from dextramer-positive and dextramer-negative fractions. Study-wide findings and limitations: Most clones expanded after primary vaccination were re-detected after the booster (about 95% of CD4 and 88% of CD8), suggesting broad memory maintenance. A small fraction of clonotypes appeared in both the CD4 and CD8 compartments, likely as a result of convergent recombination. FACS-sorted repertoires could contain abundant contaminating clonotypes from the bulk population, so computational filtering was required. Because only a couple of donors were included in the study, the extent to which the findings can be generalized is limited. Compared with the primary T-cell response, the secondary T-cell response was faster but weaker, reaching its peak on day 5 rather than on day 15.

This chain is built from TRBV9 and TRBJ2-4, with the D gene tentatively TRBD1 or TRBD2, based on 6 matching bases in each. Sequenced material: CD4+ T cells sorted from PBMCs, taken 5 days after the yellow fever booster vaccination. The receptor was derived from a man aged 18 to 29 who received the YFV17D yellow fever vaccine. The DNA is as follows: TGTGCCAGCAGCGTAGGGGGGGCCCGCATCGTCCCGCAGTACTTC. Its protein is CASSVGGARIVPQYF.